These 2 T cell receptor beta chains came from one sample sequenced in a study of cytomegalovirus exposure and HLA in healthy donors. 13 Jbeta primers and 60 Vbeta primers were used for the PCR. Data came from immunoSEQ multiplex PCR; TCRdb stores just in-frame clones and leaves some out. The listing records around 97,000 clones. The material sequenced was PBMCs. These receptors all come from a middle-aged man in good health and CMV-seronegative.

This chain connects TRBV15 to TRBJ1-4; 9 bases fit TRBD1. The germline CDR1 and CDR2 sequences are LNHNV and YYDKDF (reference sequence). This CDR3 is built from 16 residues. V trimming: 0 bases; J trimming: 5 bases; junction bases outside the gene matches: 4. Here the CDR3 reads CATSRDPGQGNEKLFF. DNA of the CDR3: TGTGCCACCAGCAGAGATCCGGGACAGGGCAATGAAAAACTGTTTTTT.

The CDR3 is CASSSPTGTKNIQYF. In DNA form, the CDR3 reads TGTGCCAGCAGCTCCCCTACGGGAACCAAAAACATTCAGTACTTC. This rearrangement joins TRBV7-2 to TRBJ2-4; TRBD2 might be the D (5 bases). Trimming left V 4 bases short and J 2 bases short, with 12 bases between. The CDR3 is 15 residues long. From germline, CDR1 is SGHTA and CDR2 FQGNSA.